A selection of T cell receptor beta chains follows, all from one sample in a study of ipilimumab plus nivolumab after autologous stem cell transplantation. The repertoire was sequenced with immunoSEQ multiplex PCR; TCRdb's copy has only in-frame clones and lacks some. The data hold 20,000 to 30,000 clones, with 86% observed a single time. The source was PBMCs, collected in a trial of ipilimumab plus nivolumab as post-transplant consolidation. The source of these receptors is a male donor with diffuse large B-cell lymphoma. Each CDR3 is given with its conserved first and last residue. The order of the fields is D gene, V gene, J gene, clone size, CDR3 DNA, CDR3 protein. The D gene is left open where the match is weak. Size tells how often a clone was seen (once, few, many) or the class of an expanded clone, and some rows leave it out.

D gene: NA
V gene: TRBV5-4
J gene: TRBJ2-1
clone size: NA
CDR3 DNA: TGTGCCAGCAGGCCTCGGATTGACAGCCGAGGTGAGCAGTTCTTC
CDR3 protein: CASRPRIDSRGEQFF

D gene: TRBD2
V gene: TRBV9
J gene: TRBJ2-5
clone size: NA
CDR3 DNA: TGTGCCAGCAGCGGAGGACTAGCCGCTACAGAGACCCAGTACTTC
CDR3 protein: CASSGGLAATETQYF

D gene: NA
V gene: TRBV6-1
J gene: TRBJ2-3
clone size: NA
CDR3 DNA: TGTGCCAGCAGTGAAAGGTGGGGCACAGATACGCAGTATTTT
CDR3 protein: CASSERWGTDTQYF

D gene: NA
V gene: TRBV28
J gene: TRBJ1-2
clone size: NA
CDR3 DNA: TGTGCCAGCAGGCGGGACATTCTGTTTAACTATGGCTACACCTTC
CDR3 protein: CASRRDILFNYGYTF

D gene: NA
V gene: TRBV6-5
J gene: TRBJ1-3
clone size: few
CDR3 DNA: TGTGCCAGCACTTGGACAGTTCCTGGAAACACCATATATTTT
CDR3 protein: CASTWTVPGNTIYF

D gene: NA
V gene: TRBV6-1
J gene: TRBJ1-5
clone size: NA
CDR3 DNA: TGTGCCAGCAGGAAAGGGCAGGGACCCGATCAGCCCCAGCATTTT
CDR3 protein: CASRKGQGPDQPQHF

D gene: TRBD2
V gene: TRBV9
J gene: TRBJ2-2
clone size: NA
CDR3 DNA: TGTGCCAGCAGCGGAGCGGGGGTAAACACCGGGGAGCTGTTTTTT
CDR3 protein: CASSGAGVNTGELFF

D gene: TRBD1
V gene: TRBV5-1
J gene: TRBJ2-2
clone size: NA
CDR3 DNA: TGCGCCAGCAGCTTCGGGACAGGGTGGACCGGGGAGCTGTTTTTT
CDR3 protein: CASSFGTGWTGELFF

D gene: NA
V gene: TRBV2
J gene: TRBJ1-2
clone size: NA
CDR3 DNA: TGTGCCAGCAGTGATTCCGACAGGCATTTCAACTATGGCTACACCTTC
CDR3 protein: CASSDSDRHFNYGYTF

D gene: NA
V gene: TRBV30
J gene: TRBJ1-2
clone size: NA
CDR3 DNA: TGTGCCTGGAGAATAGGCCCCTACTTGGGGTATGGCTACACCTTC
CDR3 protein: CAWRIGPYLGYGYTF

D gene: TRBD1
V gene: TRBV12-5
J gene: TRBJ2-1
clone size: NA
CDR3 DNA: TGTGCTAGTGCCCCCCCCCAGGGGGCAGTCGGTGAGCAGTTCTTC
CDR3 protein: CASAPPQGAVGEQFF

D gene: NA
V gene: TRBV5-4
J gene: TRBJ1-2
clone size: NA
CDR3 DNA: TGTGCCAGCAGCTTGGTTTTTGGGGGGGCGGATGGCTACACCTTC
CDR3 protein: CASSLVFGGADGYTF

D gene: TRBD2
V gene: TRBV10-3
J gene: TRBJ2-3
clone size: NA
CDR3 DNA: TGTGCCATCAGTGAGGCGGGGGGGCTAGATACGCAGTATTTT
CDR3 protein: CAISEAGGLDTQYF

D gene: TRBD2
V gene: TRBV4-2
J gene: TRBJ2-3
clone size: NA
CDR3 DNA: TGTGCCAGCAGCCAGCTCGAAGGGACTAGTCGTTTGTATTTT
CDR3 protein: CASSQLEGTSRLYF

D gene: TRBD1
V gene: TRBV7-6
J gene: TRBJ1-6
clone size: few
CDR3 DNA: TGTGCCAGCAGGGACGACAGGGCCAATTCACCCCTCCACTTT
CDR3 protein: CASRDDRANSPLHF